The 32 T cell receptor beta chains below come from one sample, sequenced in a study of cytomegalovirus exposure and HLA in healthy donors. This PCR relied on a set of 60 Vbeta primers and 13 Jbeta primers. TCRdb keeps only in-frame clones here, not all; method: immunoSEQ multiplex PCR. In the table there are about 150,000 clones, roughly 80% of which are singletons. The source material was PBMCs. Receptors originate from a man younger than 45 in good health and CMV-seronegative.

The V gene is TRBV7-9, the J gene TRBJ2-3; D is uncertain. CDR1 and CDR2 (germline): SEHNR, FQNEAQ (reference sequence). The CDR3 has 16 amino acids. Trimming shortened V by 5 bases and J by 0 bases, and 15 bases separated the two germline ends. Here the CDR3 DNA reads TGTGCCAGCAGCCCGCTGGAGACCGCTAGCACAGATACGCAGTATTTT. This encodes CASSPLETASTDTQYF.

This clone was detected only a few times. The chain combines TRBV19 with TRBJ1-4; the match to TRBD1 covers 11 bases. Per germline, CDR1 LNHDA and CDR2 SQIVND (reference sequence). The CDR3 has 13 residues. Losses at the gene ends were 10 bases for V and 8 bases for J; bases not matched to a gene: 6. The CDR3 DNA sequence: TGTGCCACTCGGACAGGGGGCGACGAAAAACTGTTTTTT. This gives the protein CATRTGGDEKLFF.

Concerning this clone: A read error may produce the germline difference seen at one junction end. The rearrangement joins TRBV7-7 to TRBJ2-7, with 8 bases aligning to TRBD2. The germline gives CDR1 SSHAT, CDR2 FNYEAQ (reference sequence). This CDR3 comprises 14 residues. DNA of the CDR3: TGTGCTAGCAGCTTAGCGGCGGGAGGAGGAGAGCAGTACTTC. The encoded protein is CASSLAAGGGEQYF.

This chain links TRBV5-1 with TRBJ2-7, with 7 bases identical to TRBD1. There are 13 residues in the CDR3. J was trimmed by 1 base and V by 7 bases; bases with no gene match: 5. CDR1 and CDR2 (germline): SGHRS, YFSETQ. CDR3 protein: CASRKDRSYEQYF. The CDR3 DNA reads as TGCGCCAGCCGGAAGGACAGGTCCTACGAGCAGTACTTC. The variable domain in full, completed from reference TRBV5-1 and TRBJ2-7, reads KAGVTQTPRYLIKTRGQQVTLSCSPISGHRSVSWYQQTPGQGLQFLFEYFSETQRNKGNFPGRFSGRQFSNSRSEMNVSTLELGDSALYLCASRKDRSYEQYFGPGTRLTVT.

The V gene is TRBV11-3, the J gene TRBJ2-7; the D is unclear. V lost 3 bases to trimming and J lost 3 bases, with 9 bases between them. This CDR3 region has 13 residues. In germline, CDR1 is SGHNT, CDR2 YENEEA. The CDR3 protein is CASSFSRSYEQYF. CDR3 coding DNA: TGTGCCAGCAGCTTTTCTCGGAGCTACGAGCAGTACTTC.

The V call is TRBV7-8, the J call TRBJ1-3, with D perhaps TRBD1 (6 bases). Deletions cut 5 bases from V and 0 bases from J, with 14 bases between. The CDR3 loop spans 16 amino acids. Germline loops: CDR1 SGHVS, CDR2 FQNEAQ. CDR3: CASSAYRVTSGNTIYF. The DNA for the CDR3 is TGTGCCAGCAGCGCCTACAGGGTGACCTCTGGAAACACCATATATTTT.

CDR3 DNA: TGTGCCAGCAGTGTGGGGGATTCAACAGGGGATGGCTACACCTTC. Translating gives CASSVGDSTGDGYTF. This chain joins TRBV25-1 and TRBJ1-2; 7 positions agree with TRBD1. With V trimmed by 4 bases and J by 6 bases, 11 bases remained unmatched. The CDR3 has 15 amino acids. Per germline, CDR1 MGHDK and CDR2 SYGVNS.

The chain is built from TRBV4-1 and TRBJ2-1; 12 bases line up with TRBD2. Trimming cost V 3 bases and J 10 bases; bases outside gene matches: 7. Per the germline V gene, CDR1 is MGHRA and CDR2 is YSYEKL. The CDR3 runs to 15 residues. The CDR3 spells CASSHAGLAGKEQFF. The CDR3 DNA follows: TGCGCCAGCAGCCACGCCGGACTAGCGGGAAAGGAGCAGTTCTTC.

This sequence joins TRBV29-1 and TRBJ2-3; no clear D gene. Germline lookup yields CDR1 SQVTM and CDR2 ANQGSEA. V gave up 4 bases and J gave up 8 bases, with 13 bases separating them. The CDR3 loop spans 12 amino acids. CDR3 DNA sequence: TGCAGCGTTGTCATCCAAGCGAGTACGCAGTATTTT. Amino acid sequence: CSVVIQASTQYF.

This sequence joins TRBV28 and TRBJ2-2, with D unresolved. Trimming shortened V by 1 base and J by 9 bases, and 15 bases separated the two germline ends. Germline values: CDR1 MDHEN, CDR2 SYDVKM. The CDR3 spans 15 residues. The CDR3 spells CASSLFDSIKRELFF. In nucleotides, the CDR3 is TGTGCCAGCAGTTTATTCGACTCTATTAAACGGGAGCTGTTTTTT.

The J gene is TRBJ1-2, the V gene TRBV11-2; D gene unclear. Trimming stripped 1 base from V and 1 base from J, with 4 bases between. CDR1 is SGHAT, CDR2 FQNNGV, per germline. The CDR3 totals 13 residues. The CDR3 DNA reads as TGTGCCAGCAGCTTAGTCCGTAACTATGGCTACACCTTC. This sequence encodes CASSLVRNYGYTF.

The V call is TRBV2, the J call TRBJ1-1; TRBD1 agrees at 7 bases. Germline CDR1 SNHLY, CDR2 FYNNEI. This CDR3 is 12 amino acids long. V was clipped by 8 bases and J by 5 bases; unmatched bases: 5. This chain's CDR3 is CASRGQFTEAFF. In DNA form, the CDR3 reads TGTGCCAGCCGGGGACAGTTTACTGAAGCTTTCTTT.

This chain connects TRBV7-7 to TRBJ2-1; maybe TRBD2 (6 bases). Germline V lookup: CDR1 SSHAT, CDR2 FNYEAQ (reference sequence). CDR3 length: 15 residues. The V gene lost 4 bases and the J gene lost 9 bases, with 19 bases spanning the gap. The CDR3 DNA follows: TGTGCCAGCAGCTGGGACTTCCGCAATGGCGGTGAGCAGTTCTTC. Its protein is CASSWDFRNGGEQFF.

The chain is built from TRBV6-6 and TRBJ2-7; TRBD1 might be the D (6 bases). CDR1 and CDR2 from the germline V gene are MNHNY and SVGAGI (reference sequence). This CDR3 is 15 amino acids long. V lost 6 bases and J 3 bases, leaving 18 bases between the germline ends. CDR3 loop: CASSPDRPSIYEQYF. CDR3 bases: TGTGCCAGCAGCCCCGACAGGCCCTCCATCTACGAGCAGTACTTC.

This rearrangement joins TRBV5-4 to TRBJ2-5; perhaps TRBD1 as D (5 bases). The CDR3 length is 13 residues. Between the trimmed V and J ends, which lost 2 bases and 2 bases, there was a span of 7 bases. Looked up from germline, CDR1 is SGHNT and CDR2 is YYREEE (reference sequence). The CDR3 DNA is TGTGCCAGCAGCTTAGACAGACAAGAGACCCAGTACTTC. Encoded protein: CASSLDRQETQYF.

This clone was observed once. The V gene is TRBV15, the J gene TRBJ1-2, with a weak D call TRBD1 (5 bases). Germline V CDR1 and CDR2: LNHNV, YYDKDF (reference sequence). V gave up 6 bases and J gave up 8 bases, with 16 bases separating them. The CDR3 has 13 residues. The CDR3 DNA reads TGTGCCACCAGTAAGGCGCAGGGCGACGGCTACACCTTC. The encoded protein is CATSKAQGDGYTF.

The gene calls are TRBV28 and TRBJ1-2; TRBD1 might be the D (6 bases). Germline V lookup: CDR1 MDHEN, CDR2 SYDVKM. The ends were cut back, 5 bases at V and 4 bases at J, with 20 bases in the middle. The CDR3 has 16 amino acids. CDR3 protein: CASSGDTVRSFYGYTF. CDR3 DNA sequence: TGTGCCAGCAGTGGGGACACCGTAAGAAGCTTCTATGGCTACACCTTC.

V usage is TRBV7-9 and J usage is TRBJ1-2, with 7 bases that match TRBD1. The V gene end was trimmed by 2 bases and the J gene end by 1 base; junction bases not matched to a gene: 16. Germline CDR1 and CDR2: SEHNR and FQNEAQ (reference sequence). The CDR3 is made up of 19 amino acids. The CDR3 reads CASSLPPPGQSRVNYGYTF. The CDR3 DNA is TGTGCCAGCAGCTTACCCCCGCCGGGACAGAGTAGGGTTAACTATGGCTACACCTTC.

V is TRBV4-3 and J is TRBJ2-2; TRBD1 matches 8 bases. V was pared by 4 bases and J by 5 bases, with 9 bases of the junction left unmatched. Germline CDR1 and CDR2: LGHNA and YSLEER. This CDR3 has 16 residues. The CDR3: CASSPTGGFGTGELFF. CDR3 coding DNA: TGCGCCAGCAGCCCCACAGGGGGGTTTGGGACCGGGGAGCTGTTTTTT.

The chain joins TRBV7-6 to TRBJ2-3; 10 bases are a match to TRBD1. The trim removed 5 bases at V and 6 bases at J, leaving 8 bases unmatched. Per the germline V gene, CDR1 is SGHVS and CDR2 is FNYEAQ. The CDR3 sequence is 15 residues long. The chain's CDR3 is CASSRKGQGSDTQYF. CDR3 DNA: TGTGCCAGCAGCCGTAAGGGACAGGGGTCCGATACGCAGTATTTT.

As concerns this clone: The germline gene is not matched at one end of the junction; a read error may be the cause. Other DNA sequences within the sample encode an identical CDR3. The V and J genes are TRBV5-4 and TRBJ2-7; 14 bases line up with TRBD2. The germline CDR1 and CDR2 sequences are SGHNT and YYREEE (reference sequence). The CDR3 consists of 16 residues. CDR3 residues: CASSLLGLAGVSEQYF. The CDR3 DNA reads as TGTGCCAGCAGCTTGTTGGGACTAGCGGGAGTGTCTGAGCAATACTTC.

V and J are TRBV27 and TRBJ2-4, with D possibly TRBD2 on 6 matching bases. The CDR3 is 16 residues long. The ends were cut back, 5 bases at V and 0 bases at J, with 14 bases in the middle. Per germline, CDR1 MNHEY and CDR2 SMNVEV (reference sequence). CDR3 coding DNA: TGTGCCAGCAGTCGTAGTAGCGGTTTAGCCAAAAACATTCAGTACTTC. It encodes CASSRSSGLAKNIQYF.

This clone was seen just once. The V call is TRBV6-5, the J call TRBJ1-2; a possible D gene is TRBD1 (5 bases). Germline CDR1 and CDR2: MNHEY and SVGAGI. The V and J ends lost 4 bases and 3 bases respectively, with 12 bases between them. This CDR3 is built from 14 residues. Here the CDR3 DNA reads TGTGCCAGCAGTTCGCGGGGGTATGACTATGGCTACACCTTC. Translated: CASSSRGYDYGYTF.

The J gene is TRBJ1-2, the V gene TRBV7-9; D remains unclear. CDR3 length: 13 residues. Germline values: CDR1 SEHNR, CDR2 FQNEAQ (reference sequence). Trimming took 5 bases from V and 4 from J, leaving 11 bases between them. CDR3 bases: TGTGCCAGCAGCCGAGACACATTCTATGGCTACACCTTC. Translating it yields CASSRDTFYGYTF.

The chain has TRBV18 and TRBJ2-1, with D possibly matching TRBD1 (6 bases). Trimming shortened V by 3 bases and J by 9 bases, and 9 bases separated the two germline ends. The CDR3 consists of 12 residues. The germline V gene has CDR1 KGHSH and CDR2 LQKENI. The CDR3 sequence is CASSPQGGEQFF. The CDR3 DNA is TGTGCCAGCTCACCTCAAGGGGGTGAGCAGTTCTTC. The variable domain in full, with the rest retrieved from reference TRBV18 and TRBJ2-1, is NAGVMQNPRHLVRRRGQEARLRCSPMKGHSHVYWYRQLPEEGLKFMVYLQKENIIDESGMPKERFSAEFPKEGPSILRIQQVVRGDSAAYFCASSPQGGEQFFGPGTRLTVL.

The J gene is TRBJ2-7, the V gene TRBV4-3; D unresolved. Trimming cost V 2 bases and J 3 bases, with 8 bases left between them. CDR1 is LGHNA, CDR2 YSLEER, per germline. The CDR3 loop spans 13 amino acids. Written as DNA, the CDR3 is TGCGCCAGCAGCCAATCCGCGGACTACGAGCAGTACTTC. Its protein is CASSQSADYEQYF.

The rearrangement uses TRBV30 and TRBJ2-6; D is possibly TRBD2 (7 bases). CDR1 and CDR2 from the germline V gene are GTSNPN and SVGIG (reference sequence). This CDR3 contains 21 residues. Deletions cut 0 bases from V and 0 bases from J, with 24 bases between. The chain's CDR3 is CAWSVPPWEGEGDSGANVLTF. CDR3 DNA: TGTGCCTGGAGTGTCCCCCCGTGGGAGGGGGAGGGGGACTCTGGGGCCAACGTCCTGACTTTC.

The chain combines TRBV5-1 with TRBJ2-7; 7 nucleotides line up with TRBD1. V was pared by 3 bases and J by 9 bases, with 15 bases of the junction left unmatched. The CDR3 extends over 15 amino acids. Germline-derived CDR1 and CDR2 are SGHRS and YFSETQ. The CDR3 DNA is TGCGCCAGCAGCTCACAAAGCCCCCGACAGGGCGGGCAGTACTTC. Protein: CASSSQSPRQGGQYF.

The CDR3 spells CSVGDRGGRETQYF. The CDR3 DNA reads as TGCAGCGTTGGGGACAGGGGAGGAAGGGAGACCCAGTACTTC. This sequence joins TRBV29-1 and TRBJ2-5; 10 bases map to TRBD1. This CDR3 has 14 amino acids. V trimming: 4 bases; J trimming: 5 bases; junction bases outside the gene matches: 7. CDR1 is SQVTM, CDR2 ANQGSEA, per germline.

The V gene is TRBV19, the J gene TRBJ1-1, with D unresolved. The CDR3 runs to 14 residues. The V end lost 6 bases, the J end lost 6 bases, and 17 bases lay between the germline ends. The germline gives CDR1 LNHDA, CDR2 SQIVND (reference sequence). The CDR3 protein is CASRLPLHGAEAFF. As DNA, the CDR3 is TGTGCCAGTAGGCTCCCTTTACACGGGGCTGAAGCTTTCTTT.

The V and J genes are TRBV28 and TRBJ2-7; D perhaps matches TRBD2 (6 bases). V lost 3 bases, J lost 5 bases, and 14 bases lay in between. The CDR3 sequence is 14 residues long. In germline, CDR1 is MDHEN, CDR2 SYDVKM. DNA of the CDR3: TGTGCCAGCAGTTTTGTAGGGGCTAGCGACGAGCAGTACTTC. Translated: CASSFVGASDEQYF.

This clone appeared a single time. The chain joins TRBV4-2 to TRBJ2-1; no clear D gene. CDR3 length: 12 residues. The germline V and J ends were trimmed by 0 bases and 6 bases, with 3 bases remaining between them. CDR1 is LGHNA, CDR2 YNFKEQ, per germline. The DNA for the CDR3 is TGTGCCAGCAGCCAAGATATCAATGAGCAGTTCTTC. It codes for CASSQDINEQFF.